Below, one TCR beta chain is given with its context. The target antigen is unknown. This sample is part of a study of vaccination and CD4 T cells after COVID-19. Across the study: Overlapping SARS-CoV-2, HCoV-NL63, HCoV-OC43 and HCoV-229E spike peptides were used to stimulate cells.

Losses at the gene ends were 6 bases for V and 1 base for J; bases not matched to a gene: 1. Germline V gene sequence: CDR1 DFQATT, CDR2 SNEGSKA (reference sequence). The CDR3 sequence is 13 residues long. Sequencing of DNA taken from cultured CD4+ T cells relied on the Oncomine TCR Beta short-read assay. From CD4+ T cells that had been cultured, genomic DNA was extracted. TCRdb reprocessed the PCR reads via MiXCR and lists one record per CDR3 protein. Here the sample spans 20,000 to 30,000 distinct CDR3 sequences, under 50% being singletons. Notes on the study in general: Post-vaccination reactive clonotypes (median roughly 37) did not differ significantly from post-infection (approximately 20).

Specified time point: late sampling 161 to 241 days after vaccination in a few convalescent patients. The treatment denotes: approximately 11-day PBMC culture with coronavirus spike peptide pools or control peptides (ViraFEST assay). A half-volume replacement of the medium with fresh IL-2 medium was performed on days 3 and 7. The chain recombines TRBV20-1 with TRBJ2-3; 10 positions agree with TRBD2. The sequence was collected from a human donor who had recovered from COVID-19. The sample consisted of CD4+ T cells from blood, cultured in vitro, taken about 7 months after SARS-CoV-2 vaccination. In nucleotides, the CDR3 is TGCAGTGCAGGGACTAGCGGCACAGATACGCAGTATTTT. Protein product: CSAGTSGTDTQYF.